This TCR beta chain comes out of a study of T cell responses to AZD1222 COVID-19 vaccine. Overall study context: Second-dose timings of about 4 or about 12 weeks were pooled. Study outcomes and limitations: The study sampled repertoires only after the peak T cell response. Breadth and depth of Spike-specific TCRs rose after two AZD1222 doses. Clonal diversity was possibly underestimated, and white British individuals and females predominated among donors.

The protocol was immunoSEQ multiplex PCR, while the TCRdb copy is restricted to in-frame clones and leaves out a portion. Among about 150,000 clones listed, 92% were seen once. About this clone: Its antigen is as yet unknown.

Germline CDR1 and CDR2: SEHNR and FQNEAQ (reference sequence). With 1 base removed from V and 7 bases from J, the gap between germline ends came to 10 bases. This CDR3 comprises 14 residues. V usage is TRBV7-9 and J usage is TRBJ2-2, with TRBD1 as a possible D gene (5 bases). This clonotype originated in an adult in good health. The sequencing used peripheral blood, collected on day 0 of AZD1222 vaccination. The DNA for the CDR3 is TGTGCCAGCAGCTTAGGACAGCTTATCGGGGAGCTGTTTTTT. Protein: CASSLGQLIGELFF.